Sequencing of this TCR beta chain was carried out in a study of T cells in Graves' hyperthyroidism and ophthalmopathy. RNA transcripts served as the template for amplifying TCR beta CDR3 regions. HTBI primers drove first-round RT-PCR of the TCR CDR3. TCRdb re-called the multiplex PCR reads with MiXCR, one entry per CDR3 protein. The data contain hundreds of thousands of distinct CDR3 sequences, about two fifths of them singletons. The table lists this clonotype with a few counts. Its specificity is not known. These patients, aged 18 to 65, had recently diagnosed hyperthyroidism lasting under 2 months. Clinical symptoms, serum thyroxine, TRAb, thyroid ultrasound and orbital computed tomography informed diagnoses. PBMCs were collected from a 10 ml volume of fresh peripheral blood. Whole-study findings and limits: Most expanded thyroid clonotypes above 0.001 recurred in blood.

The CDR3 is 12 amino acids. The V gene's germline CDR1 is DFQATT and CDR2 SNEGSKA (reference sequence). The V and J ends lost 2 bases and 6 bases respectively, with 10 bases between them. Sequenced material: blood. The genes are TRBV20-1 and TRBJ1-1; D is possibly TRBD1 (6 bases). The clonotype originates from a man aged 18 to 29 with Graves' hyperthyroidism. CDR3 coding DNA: TGCAGTGCTAGATGGGGGGCGGCTGAAGCTTTCTTT. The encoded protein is CSARWGAAEAFF.